This T cell receptor (beta chain) was captured by sequencing in a study of cytomegalovirus exposure and HLA in healthy donors (dated 2017 in TCRdb). Background for the entire study: An earlier analysis of 587 of the donors reported under 300 Gb of sequence data and around 100 million unique TCR beta sequences obtained from some 200 million T cells. About 280 gigabases of sequencing data and approximately 91 million unique TCR sequences made up an early release that covered about 640 HLA-typed donors. The genetic ancestry cluster associated with self-reported Caucasian donors included around 76% of the 300 to 400 genotyped donors. The study aimed to test whether cataloging public T cell receptors could reveal signatures of past pathogen exposure. The study used immunosequencing to profile the T cell repertoires of several hundred subjects and linked those repertoires to cytomegalovirus serostatus. Along with the roughly 710-subject first cohort, a separate validation cohort of about 110 different subjects was used. High-throughput TCR immunosequencing, statistical association of individual TCRs with disease status, and machine learning were combined to predict cytomegalovirus infection status. To study patterns of TCR occurrence, a later analysis re-analyzed previously published TCR beta repertoires from just over 650 donors and added high-resolution HLA genotyping. In the later analysis, no new phenotypic data were used to find candidate immune exposures; instead, reliance was placed on TCR beta sequences and their occurrence across donors. In an earlier analysis of 500 to 650 of the donors, high-throughput TCR beta sequencing was used to judge whether each TCR beta V gene segment behaved as functional or pseudogenic. Alongside the repertoire data, information on donor age, sex, ethnicity and CMV serostatus was compiled. A later genetic analysis took genome-wide SNP genotypes for about 65% of the 666 donors and used that subset as a discovery cohort. Every repertoire in the discovery cohort had been generated on one and the same sequencing platform. HLA typing covered class I and class II loci at four-digit resolution. The number of donors typed differed by locus, with 629-630 for A, B, C, DRB1 and DQB1, around 500 for DQA1, 606 for DPA1, and approximately 470 for DPB1. Four to six DR-DQ haplotypes were handled as single units for association and clustering, since linkage in the cohort was strong. Among 300 to 450 genotyped donors of the cohort, an average of around 240,000 unique TCR beta nucleotide sequences were sequenced per donor, roughly 20% of them non-productive.

The library was obtained by the immunoSEQ multiplex PCR assay. For the multiplex PCR, a mixture combining 60 forward primers for TCR Vbeta segments and 13 reverse primers for TCR Jbeta segments was used. Amplification of the CDR3 region of rearranged TCR beta genes was performed with a multiplex PCR assay on genomic DNA. Amplified TCR beta libraries were sequenced as 87-base-pair reads on the Illumina HiSeq System. From the authors' description of their analysis: Across the 700 or so repertoires, a later analysis counted some 81 million unique TCR beta chains, 8.5 million to 12 million of which were shared by at least two donors. Raw reads were error-corrected and collapsed into unique sequences by a nearest-neighbor algorithm in which closely related sequences were merged to remove PCR and sequencing errors. V, D and J gene segments were assigned by aligning CDR3 sequences to IMGT reference sequences. Each retained sequence needed at least a six-nucleotide match to both a V gene segment and a J gene segment. A rearrangement was called productive if the CDR3 had no stop codons and remained in frame with V and J, and every other rearrangement was called non-productive. Following IMGT convention, CDR3 was defined as the stretch from the second conserved V-encoded cysteine to the conserved J-encoded phenylalanine. In an earlier analysis of around 600 of the donors, sequences lacking an unambiguous match to a single V gene segment were excluded. In an earlier analysis of roughly 500 of the donors, V segments were called functional above 56.7% productive rearrangements and were called segregating when the between-donor standard deviation exceeded 5%. A statistical classification framework was built to diagnose cytomegalovirus status from the catalog of TCR beta chain sequences. In a later analysis, TCR nucleotide sequences were compared against IMGT/GENE-DB human TR gene sequences so that V and J genes could be assigned. The TCRdist pipeline was used in a later analysis to assign CDR3 sequences and most-parsimonious VDJ recombination scenarios. In a later analysis, every TCR beta chain was defined by the combination of its CDR3 amino acid sequence and its V-gene family, and reads without a unique V-gene family were dropped. To address suspected cross-contamination and a sequencing artifact, a later analysis removed around 590 highly shared, low-generation-probability nucleotide sequences. In a later analysis, a clonal expansion index for each public chain was calculated from normalized within-repertoire ranks of inferred template counts. A later analysis computed generation probabilities with a VDJ recombination model fitted to out-of-frame rearrangements, and checked the results against IGoR. A later analysis scored TCR-TCR, TCR-HLA and TCR-CMV co-occurrence with hypergeometric tests, applying a repertoire-size bias correction to TCR pairs. In a later analysis, false discovery rates were estimated by permuting HLA or CMV assignments 20 times. In a later analysis, co-occurring TCRs were grouped with DBSCAN, and TCRdist sequence similarity was added when clustering was performed within HLA-allele-positive subsets. Repertoires with fewer than 30,000 or more than 120,000 public chains were left out of co-occurrence clustering, as were about 5 repertoires with anomalous nucleotide sharing. What TCRdb holds here is the immuneACCESS table cut down to in-frame rearrangements. Part of the clones is not present; checked against another copy, under half of the missing clones reflect an unresolved V gene, and the others are unexplained. V and J calls and clone size come straight from that table; D and trimming were deduced from the DNA. The sample table lists over 90,000 clones, roughly three quarters of them with a count of one. The ten largest clonotypes hold over 9% of the sample.

Reading from cysteine to phenylalanine, the CDR3 counts 16 amino acids. The DNA shown is the 48-base CDR3, in frame from base 1. CDR1 is given as SGHDT and CDR2 as YYEEEE, both from the germline V gene. At the junction V is shortened by 4 bases and J by 3 bases, with 17 bases in between. A remark on this clone: This receptor's antigen is unknown. The record has no base qualities; no much larger clone is one base away.

Paper-wide results and their limitations: Several of the top co-occurrence clusters appeared to be linked to parvovirus B19, influenza, CMV and Epstein-Barr virus, according to a later analysis. Cytomegalovirus status was reported to be diagnosed by the classifier with high specificity and sensitivity in both the original and validation cohorts. Roughly uniform sequencing depth across donors was assumed in presence/absence analyses, although this assumption may not hold. A later genetic analysis reported fewer N-insertions in productive TCRs among donors in an Asian-associated ancestry cluster than the approximately 670-donor mean. Compared with equally common non-associated chains, HLA-associated TCR beta chains in a later analysis were more clonally expanded and had lower generation probabilities. This cohort had only TCR beta chains sequenced, and the lack of alpha or paired-chain data limited which features could be detected. A later analysis found that TCR association rates varied across HLA loci, with DRB1 alleles showing the most associated TCRs and HLA-C alleles the fewest. V-gene and J-gene trimming of TCR beta chains was associated with a missense DCLRE1C variant in a later genetic analysis, and the association was replicated in an independent cohort. A further reported finding was that TCR beta sequences accurately predicted the HLA-A and HLA-B alleles for most subjects in the first cohort. The earlier analysis of nearly 600 of the donors excluded roughly 17 rarely observed V segments, including chromosome 9 orphons, because counts were too low. Because HLA typing was missing for some donors at each locus, association tests included only the typed subset. For the cohort, immune exposure information was limited to CMV serostatus. The 87-base-pair reads could not distinguish some IMGT-functional V segments, including TRBV6-2 and TRBV6-3, so those segments were excluded. While some public TCRs were present in many individuals, most TCR sequences turned up only very rarely across donors. A cluster of highly shared sequence variants was judged likely to represent a technical artifact of the sequencing pipeline. A later analysis associated 16,951 TCR beta sequences with specific HLA alleles at a false discovery rate of 0.05. Assigning TCR associations to individual alleles was difficult when HLA alleles, especially DR and DQ, strongly co-occurred. Broadly in line with IMGT annotations, most TCR beta V segments showed up in productive rearrangements about 87% or about 30% of the time in an earlier analysis of 587 of the donors. In vitro tests confirmed that a few of the cytomegalovirus-associated TCR beta chains recognize cytomegalovirus antigens. According to the authors, the approach could potentially be generalized to other disease states and immunological phenotypes. Linkage disequilibrium might explain the correlated functional status among segregating V segments, but an unknown experimental factor could not be ruled out. According to a later analysis, most CMV-associated TCR beta chains appeared to be HLA-restricted, and the HLA associations seemed to be driven largely by CMV exposure. A total of fewer than 200 TCR beta chains were listed by the study as associated with cytomegalovirus.

The cohort was made up of 650 to 700 healthy bone marrow donors. Cohort members were all nominally healthy when sampled, although unrecorded immune exposures were likely present. The donor was CMV seropositive and was included in the group of 250 to 300 seropositive cohort members. A peripheral blood sample was collected from each donor, and TCR beta sequencing was performed on peripheral blood mononuclear cells. Genomic DNA was extracted from the blood cell samples with the Qiagen DNeasy Blood Extraction Kit. This TCR derives from a woman aged 18-30 years in good health and CMV-seropositive. Sequences were obtained from PBMCs. The rearrangement joined TRBV5-6 to TRBJ1-3; TRBD1 is possibly the D segment (6 matching bases). The CDR3 amino acid sequence is: CASSPPGGGLGNTIYF. Read as DNA, the sequence is TGTGCCAGCAGCCCACCGGGAGGGGGGCTTGGAAACACCATATATTTT.